This T cell receptor (beta chain) was sequenced in a study of chemoradiotherapy in HPV16-positive cancers. The CDR3 is 14 residues long. The V segment lost 3 bases and the J segment 7 bases; nucleotides outside the gene matches: 6. CDR1 is LNHDA and CDR2 is SQIVND in the germline V gene (reference sequence). Over chemoradiotherapy, repertoires were sampled more than once. Only in-frame clones appear in the TCRdb table, and some are missing; sequencing was by immunoSEQ multiplex PCR. The data hold about 4,600 clones, with 90% observed a single time. This sample comprised tumor tissue, obtained from a patient who underwent chemoradiotherapy. The genes are TRBV19 and TRBJ2-7; 10 positions match TRBD2. The sequence derives from a human donor with HPV-associated anogenital cancer. CDR3 in amino acids: CASSMGLAGVEQYF. The CDR3 DNA sequence: TGTGCCAGTAGTATGGGTCTAGCGGGAGTGGAGCAGTACTTC.